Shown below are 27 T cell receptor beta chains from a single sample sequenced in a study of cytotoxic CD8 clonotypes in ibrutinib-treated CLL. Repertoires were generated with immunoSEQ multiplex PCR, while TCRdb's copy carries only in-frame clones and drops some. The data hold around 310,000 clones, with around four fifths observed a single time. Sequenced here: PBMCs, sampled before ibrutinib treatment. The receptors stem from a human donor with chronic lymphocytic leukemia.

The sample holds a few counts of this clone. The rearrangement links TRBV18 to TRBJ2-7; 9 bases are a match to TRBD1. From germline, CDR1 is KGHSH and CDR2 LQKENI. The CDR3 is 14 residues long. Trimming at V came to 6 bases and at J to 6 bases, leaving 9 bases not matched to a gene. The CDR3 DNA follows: TGTGCCAGCTCCCCAGCCGGGACAGGGAGCGAGCAGTACTTC. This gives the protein CASSPAGTGSEQYF.

The CDR3 DNA reads as TGTGCCAGCAGCCACGGGACTAGCGGGACATCCTACGAGCAGTACTTC. Translating it yields CASSHGTSGTSYEQYF. V usage is TRBV21-1 and J usage is TRBJ2-7; the DNA was not used to check the table's D call, TRBD2. TRBV21-1 is a documented pseudogene. The CDR3 loop spans 16 amino acids.

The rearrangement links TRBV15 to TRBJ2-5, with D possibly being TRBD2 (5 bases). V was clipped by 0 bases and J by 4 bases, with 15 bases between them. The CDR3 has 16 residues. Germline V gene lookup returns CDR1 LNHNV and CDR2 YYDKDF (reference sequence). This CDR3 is CATSRDPGIAGETQYF. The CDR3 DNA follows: TGTGCCACCAGCAGAGACCCCGGGATAGCAGGAGAGACCCAGTACTTC.

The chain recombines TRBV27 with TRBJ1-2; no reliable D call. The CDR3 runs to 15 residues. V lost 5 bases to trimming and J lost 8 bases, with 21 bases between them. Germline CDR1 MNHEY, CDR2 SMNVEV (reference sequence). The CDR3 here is CASSPGRTGLGGYTF. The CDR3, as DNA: TGTGCCAGCAGTCCGGGTCGGACGGGCTTGGGGGGCTACACCTTC.

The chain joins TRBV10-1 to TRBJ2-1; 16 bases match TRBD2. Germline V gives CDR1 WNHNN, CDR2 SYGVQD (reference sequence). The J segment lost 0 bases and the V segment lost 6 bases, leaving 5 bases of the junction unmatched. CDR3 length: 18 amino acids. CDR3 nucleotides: TGCGCCAGCAGCCCGGGACTAGCGGGAGGGCCCTCCTACAATGAGCAGTTCTTC. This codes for CASSPGLAGGPSYNEQFF.

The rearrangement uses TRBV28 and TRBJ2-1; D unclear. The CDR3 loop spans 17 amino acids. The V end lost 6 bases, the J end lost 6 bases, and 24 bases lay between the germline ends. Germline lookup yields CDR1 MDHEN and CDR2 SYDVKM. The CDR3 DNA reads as TGTGCCAGCAGCCCAGAACCACTTGTCGGGCGGTCCAATGAGCAGTTCTTC. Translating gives CASSPEPLVGRSNEQFF.

The CDR3 sequence is CASSPSEVFITGDTQYF. The CDR3 DNA follows: TGCGCCAGCAGCCCGTCAGAAGTATTTATTACAGGGGATACGCAGTATTTT. The V and J genes are TRBV4-3 and TRBJ2-3, with D tentatively TRBD1 (6 bases). Germline V CDR1 and CDR2: LGHNA, YSLEER. Trimming left V 4 bases short and J 6 bases short, with 23 bases between. The CDR3 runs to 17 residues.

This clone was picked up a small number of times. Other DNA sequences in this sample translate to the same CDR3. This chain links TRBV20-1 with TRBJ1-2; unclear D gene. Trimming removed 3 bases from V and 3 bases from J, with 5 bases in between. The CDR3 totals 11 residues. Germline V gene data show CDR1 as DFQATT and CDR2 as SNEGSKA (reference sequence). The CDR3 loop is CSARLDYGYTF. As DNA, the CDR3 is TGCAGTGCTAGGTTGGACTATGGCTACACCTTC.

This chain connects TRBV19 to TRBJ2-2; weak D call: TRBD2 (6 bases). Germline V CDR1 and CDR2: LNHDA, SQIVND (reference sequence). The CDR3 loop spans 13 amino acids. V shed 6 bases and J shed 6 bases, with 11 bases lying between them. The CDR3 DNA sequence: TGTGCCAGTAGGGGGGGAGGCCCCGGGGAGCTGTTTTTT. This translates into CASRGGGPGELFF.

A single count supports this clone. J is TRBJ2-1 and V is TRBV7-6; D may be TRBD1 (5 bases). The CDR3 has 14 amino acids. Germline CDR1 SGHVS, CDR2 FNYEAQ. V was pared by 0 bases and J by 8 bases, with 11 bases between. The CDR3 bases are TGTGCCAGCAGCTTAGCCCCAGGGTACGATGAGCAGTTCTTC. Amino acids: CASSLAPGYDEQFF.

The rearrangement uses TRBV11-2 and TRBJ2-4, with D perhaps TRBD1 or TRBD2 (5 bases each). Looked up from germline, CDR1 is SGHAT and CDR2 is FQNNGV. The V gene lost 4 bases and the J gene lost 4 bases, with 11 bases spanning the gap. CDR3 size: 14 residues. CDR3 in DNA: TGTGCCAGCAGCTCAGGGACCGGAAAAAACATTCAGTACTTC. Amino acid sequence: CASSSGTGKNIQYF.

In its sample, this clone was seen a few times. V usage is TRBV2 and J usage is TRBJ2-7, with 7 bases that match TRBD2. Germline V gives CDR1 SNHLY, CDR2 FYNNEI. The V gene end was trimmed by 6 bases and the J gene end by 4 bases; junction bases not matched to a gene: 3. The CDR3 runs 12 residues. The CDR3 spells CASRGLIYEQYF. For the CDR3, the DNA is TGTGCCAGCAGGGGACTAATTTACGAGCAGTACTTC.

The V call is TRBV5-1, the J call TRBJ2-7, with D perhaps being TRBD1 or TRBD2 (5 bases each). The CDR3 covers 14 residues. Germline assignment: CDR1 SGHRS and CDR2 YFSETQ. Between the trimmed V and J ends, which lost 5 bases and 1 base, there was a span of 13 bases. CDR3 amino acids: CASSFQGGSYEQYF. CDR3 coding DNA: TGCGCCAGCAGTTTCCAGGGCGGGTCCTACGAGCAGTACTTC.

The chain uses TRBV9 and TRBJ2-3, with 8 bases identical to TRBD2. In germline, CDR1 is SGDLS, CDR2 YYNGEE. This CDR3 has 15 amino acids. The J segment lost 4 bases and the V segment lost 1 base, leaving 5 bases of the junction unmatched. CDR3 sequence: CASSVWTSLADTQYF. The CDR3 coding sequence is TGTGCCAGCAGCGTATGGACTAGCCTTGCAGATACGCAGTATTTT. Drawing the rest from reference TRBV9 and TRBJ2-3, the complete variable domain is DSGVTQTPKHLITATGQRVTLRCSPRSGDLSVYWYQQSLDQGLQFLIQYYNGEERAKGNILERFSAQQFPDLHSELNLSSLELGDSALYFCASSVWTSLADTQYFGPGTRLTVL.

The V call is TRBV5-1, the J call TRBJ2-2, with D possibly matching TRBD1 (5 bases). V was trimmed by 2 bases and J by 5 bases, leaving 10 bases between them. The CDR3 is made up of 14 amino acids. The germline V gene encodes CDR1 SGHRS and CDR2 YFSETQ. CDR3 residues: CASSLRGRTGELFF. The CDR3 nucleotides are TGCGCCAGCAGCTTAAGGGGCAGGACCGGGGAGCTGTTTTTT.

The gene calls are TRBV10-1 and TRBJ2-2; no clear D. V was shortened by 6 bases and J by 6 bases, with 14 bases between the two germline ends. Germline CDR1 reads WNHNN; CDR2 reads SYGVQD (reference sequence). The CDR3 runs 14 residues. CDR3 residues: CASSPAIGPGELFF. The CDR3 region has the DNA TGCGCCAGCAGCCCCGCCATTGGCCCCGGGGAGCTGTTTTTT.

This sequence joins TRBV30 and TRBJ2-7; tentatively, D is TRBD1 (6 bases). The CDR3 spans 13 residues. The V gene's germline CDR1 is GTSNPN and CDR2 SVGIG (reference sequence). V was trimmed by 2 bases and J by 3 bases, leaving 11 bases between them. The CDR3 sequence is CAWSRTVNYEQYF. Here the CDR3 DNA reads TGTGCCTGGAGTAGGACAGTTAACTACGAGCAGTACTTC. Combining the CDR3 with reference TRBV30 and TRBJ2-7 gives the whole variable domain SQTIHQWPATLVQPVGSPLSLECTVEGTSNPNLYWYRQAAGRGLQLLFYSVGIGQISSEVPQNLSASRPQDRQFILSSKKLLLSDSGFYLCAWSRTVNYEQYFGPGTRLTVT.

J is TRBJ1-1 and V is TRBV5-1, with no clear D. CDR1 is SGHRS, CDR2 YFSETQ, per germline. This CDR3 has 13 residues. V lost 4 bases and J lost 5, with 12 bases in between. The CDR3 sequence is CASSQATSTEAFF. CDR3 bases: TGCGCCAGCAGCCAAGCCACGTCGACTGAAGCTTTCTTT. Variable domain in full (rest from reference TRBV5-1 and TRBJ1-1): KAGVTQTPRYLIKTRGQQVTLSCSPISGHRSVSWYQQTPGQGLQFLFEYFSETQRNKGNFPGRFSGRQFSNSRSEMNVSTLELGDSALYLCASSQATSTEAFFGQGTRLTVV.

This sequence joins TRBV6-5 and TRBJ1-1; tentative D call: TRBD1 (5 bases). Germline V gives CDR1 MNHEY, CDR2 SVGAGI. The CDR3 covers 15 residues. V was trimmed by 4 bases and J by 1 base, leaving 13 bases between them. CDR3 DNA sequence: TGTGCCAGCAGTTTGGGGGGTTTCGGGAACACTGAAGCTTTCTTT. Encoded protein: CASSLGGFGNTEAFF.

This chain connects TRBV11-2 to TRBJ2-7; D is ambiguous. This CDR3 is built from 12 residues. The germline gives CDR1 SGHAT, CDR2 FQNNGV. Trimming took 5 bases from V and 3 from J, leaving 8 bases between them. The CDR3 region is CASSPYYYEQYF. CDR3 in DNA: TGTGCCAGCAGCCCATACTACTACGAGCAGTACTTC.

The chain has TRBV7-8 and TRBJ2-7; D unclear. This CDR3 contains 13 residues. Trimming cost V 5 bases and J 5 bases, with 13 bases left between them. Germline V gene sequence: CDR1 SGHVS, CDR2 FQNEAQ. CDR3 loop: CASSAPLKNEQYF. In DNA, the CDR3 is TGTGCCAGCAGCGCCCCCCTTAAAAACGAGCAGTACTTC.

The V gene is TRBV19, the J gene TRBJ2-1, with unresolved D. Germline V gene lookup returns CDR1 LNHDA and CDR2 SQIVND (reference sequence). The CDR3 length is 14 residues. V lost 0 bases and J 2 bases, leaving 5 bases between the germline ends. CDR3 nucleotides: TGTGCCAGTAGTATAGAAGGTCCCTACAATGAGCAGTTCTTC. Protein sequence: CASSIEGPYNEQFF.

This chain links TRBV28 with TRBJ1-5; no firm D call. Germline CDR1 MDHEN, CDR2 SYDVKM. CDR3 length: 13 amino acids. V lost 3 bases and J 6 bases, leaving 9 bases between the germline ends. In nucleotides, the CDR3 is TGTGCCAGCAGTTTGGCCGTTCTTCAGCCCCAGCATTTT. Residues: CASSLAVLQPQHF.

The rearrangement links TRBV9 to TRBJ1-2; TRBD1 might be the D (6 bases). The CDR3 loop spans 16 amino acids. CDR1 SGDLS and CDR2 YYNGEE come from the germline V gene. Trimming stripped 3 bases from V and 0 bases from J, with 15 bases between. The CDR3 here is CASSGGQQTSNYGYTF. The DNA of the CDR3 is TGTGCCAGCAGCGGAGGACAGCAAACATCTAACTATGGCTACACCTTC.

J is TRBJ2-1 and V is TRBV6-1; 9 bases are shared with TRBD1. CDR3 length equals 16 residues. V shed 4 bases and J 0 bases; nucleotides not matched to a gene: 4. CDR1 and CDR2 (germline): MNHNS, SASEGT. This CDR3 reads CASSAGDRASYNEQFF. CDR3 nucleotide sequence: TGTGCCAGCAGTGCCGGGGACAGGGCCTCCTACAATGAGCAGTTCTTC.

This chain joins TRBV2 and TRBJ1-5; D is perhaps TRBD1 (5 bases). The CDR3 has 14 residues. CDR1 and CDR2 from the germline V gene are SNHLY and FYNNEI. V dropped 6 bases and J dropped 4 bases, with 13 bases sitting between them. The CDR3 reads CASRGPTLNQPQHF. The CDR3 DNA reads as TGTGCCAGCAGGGGACCGACCCTTAATCAGCCCCAGCATTTT.

This CDR3 reads CASSIRTSGRGGTDTQYF. CDR3 bases: TGTGCCAGTAGTATTCGGACTAGCGGGAGGGGAGGCACAGATACGCAGTATTTT. This chain links TRBV19 with TRBJ2-3; 15 bases map to TRBD2. J lost 1 base, V lost 3 bases, and 5 bases had no gene match. The CDR3 is made up of 18 amino acids. In germline, CDR1 is LNHDA, CDR2 SQIVND (reference sequence).